This T cell receptor beta chain was sequenced in a study of cytomegalovirus exposure and HLA in healthy donors. Worth noting for this clone: No antigen is known for it.

General study points: Some TCR beta chains (roughly 160 of them) were listed as cytomegalovirus-associated. The analysis excluded some indistinguishable V segments, including TRBV6-2 and TRBV6-3. In an earlier analysis, most TCR beta V segments were productive about 87% or about 30% of the time.

The CDR3 length is 14 residues. After removal of 5 bases from V and 2 bases from J, the junction contained 6 bases not matched to a gene. Germline CDR1 and CDR2: LNHDA and SQIVND (reference sequence). With 60 Vbeta and 13 Jbeta primers, the PCR was carried out. In the source study's methods: Later, an analysis found around 77 million unique TCR beta chains, and 8.5 million to 12 million of these were shared. The assay was immunoSEQ multiplex PCR, and TCRdb's table has in-frame clones only and misses some. V and J calls and clone size are those listed in that table; D and trimming were worked out from the DNA. This sample carries some 140,000 clones, more than 75% of them seen once, and the ten largest clones take 9.5% to 15%.

J is TRBJ2-7 and V is TRBV19, with 7 bases aligning to TRBD1. This TCR was recovered from a man aged 25-40 years in good health and CMV-seropositive. The sample comprised PBMCs. In nucleotides, the CDR3 is TGTGCCAGTAGTGGCCGAGGACAGGCCTACGAGCAGTACTTC. Protein sequence: CASSGRGQAYEQYF.